These T cell receptor beta chains were read from a single sample in a study of cytomegalovirus exposure and HLA in healthy donors. Only in-frame clones appear in the TCRdb table, and some are missing; sequencing was by immunoSEQ multiplex PCR. The table lists roughly 190,000 clones, about 12% of them singletons. The specimen was PBMCs. The receptors originated from a middle-aged man in good health and CMV-seropositive. CDR3s include the opening cysteine and the closing phenylalanine or tryptophan. Fields, in order: CDR3 DNA, CDR3 protein, J gene, clone size, V gene, D gene. The D gene is left open where the match is weak. Clone size is stated in some rows and not others, as once, few, many or a class when expanded.

TGTGCCAGCGGGGACAGGGCCAACACCGGGGAGCTGTTTTTT CASGDRANTGELFF TRBJ2-2 few TRBV25-1 TRBD1
TGTGCCAGCAGCCTAAAGTCGGGACTGCCTTATCAGCCCCAGCATTTT CASSLKSGLPYQPQHF TRBJ1-5 few TRBV7-2 NA
TGTGCCAGCGACCCTGTACGGGGGACCGGGGAGCTGTTTTTT CASDPVRGTGELFF TRBJ2-2 few TRBV19 NA
TGTGCCAGCAGCTTAGCTGGCGGGCGAGGTACTGAAGCTTTCTTT CASSLAGGRGTEAFF TRBJ1-1 few TRBV7-2 NA
TGCGCCAGCAGCCGCGGGGGGTCGGGGGATACGCAGTATTTT CASSRGGSGDTQYF TRBJ2-3 few TRBV5-1 TRBD2
TGTGCCAGCAGGCCAACCGGGGTTAGCAAAAACATTCAGTACTTC CASRPTGVSKNIQYF TRBJ2-4 few TRBV6-5 NA
TGTGCCTGGTCCCAGGGGGGAAGAAAAGAAAAACTGTTTTTT CAWSQGGRKEKLFF TRBJ1-4 few TRBV30 TRBD1
TGTGCCAGCAAGGTGGGACTAGGTTCTTATACGCAGTATTTT CASKVGLGSYTQYF TRBJ2-3 NA TRBV6-5 TRBD2
TGTGCCAGCAGCGTAGATCCAGCGGGGAACTACAATGAGCAGTTCTTC CASSVDPAGNYNEQFF TRBJ2-1 few TRBV9 TRBD2
TGTGCCATCAGGGACAGGGGAGAGACCCAGTACTTC CAIRDRGETQYF TRBJ2-5 NA TRBV10-3 TRBD1
TGTGCTAGTGGTTTGGGCCGAGCACAGTACTTC CASGLGRAQYF TRBJ2-7 NA TRBV12-5 NA
TGTGCCAGCAGCTTAGGGACTCCCACCGGGGAGCTGTTTTTT CASSLGTPTGELFF TRBJ2-2 NA TRBV7-8 NA
TGTGCCATCGGGCTAGCGGGGGGGTACAATGAGCAGTTCTTC CAIGLAGGYNEQFF TRBJ2-1 NA TRBV10-3 TRBD2
TGCGCCAGCAGCCACGTCAGAGGGAAGAACACTGAAGCTTTCTTT CASSHVRGKNTEAFF TRBJ1-1 few TRBV4-1 NA
TGCGCCAGCAGCTCACAGGGGGGAGATACGCAGTATTTT CASSSQGGDTQYF TRBJ2-3 few TRBV4-3 TRBD1
TGCAGCGTTGAAAAAACTACAGGGCACAACTCTGGAAACACCATATATTTT CSVEKTTGHNSGNTIYF TRBJ1-3 few TRBV29-1 NA
TGTGCCAGCCGACTACAGGGTCGCGAGACCCAGTACTTC CASRLQGRETQYF TRBJ2-5 NA TRBV11-2 NA
TGTGCCAGCAGCTTAGATCCAGGGGCAGATACGCAGTATTTT CASSLDPGADTQYF TRBJ2-3 NA TRBV11-2 NA
TGTGCCTGGAGTGGCAGGGTTGGGAATGAGCAGTTCTTC CAWSGRVGNEQFF TRBJ2-1 few TRBV30 NA
TGTGCCAGCAGCCTCCCAGGGGGCATTGGCTATGGCTACACCTTC CASSLPGGIGYGYTF TRBJ1-2 NA TRBV5-6 TRBD1
TGTGCCAGCAGCTTGAGCGCCAGGGAGCTGTTTTTT CASSLSARELFF TRBJ2-2 few TRBV5-4 NA
TGTGCCAGTAGTATTCCAGGCAGGTCAAACTCACCCCTCCACTTT CASSIPGRSNSPLHF TRBJ1-6 few TRBV19 NA
TGTGCCAGCAGTTTAGGACTAGCGGGAACAGATACGCAGTATTTT CASSLGLAGTDTQYF TRBJ2-3 few TRBV28 TRBD2
TGCAGCGTTGGGTTTCGGGGGGGCAACACTGAAGCTTTCTTT CSVGFRGGNTEAFF TRBJ1-1 few TRBV29-1 NA
TGCGCCAGCAGTGATGGACAGGGAGTGAACTATGGCTACACCTTC CASSDGQGVNYGYTF TRBJ1-2 NA TRBV10-1 TRBD1
TGTGCCACTCGCGCCGTGAACACCGGGGAGCTGTTTTTT CATRAVNTGELFF TRBJ2-2 NA TRBV19 NA
TGCGCCAGCAGCTTGGCCGCGGGGGGGCGAGAAGAGACCCAGTACTTC CASSLAAGGREETQYF TRBJ2-5 few TRBV5-1 TRBD2
TGTGCCAGCAGCTTTGGTTTAACAGGGCGGGACTATGGCTACACCTTC CASSFGLTGRDYGYTF TRBJ1-2 many TRBV7-3 NA
TGTGCCAGCAGCTTCCGCCAGGTGACTAGCAGTAGCACAGATACGCAGTATTTT CASSFRQVTSSSTDTQYF TRBJ2-3 NA TRBV7-8 TRBD2
TGTGCCAGCAGCCCCACCGGGGACAGAGAAGCTTTCTTT CASSPTGDREAFF TRBJ1-1 NA TRBV7-3 TRBD1
TGTGCCAGCAGTTTACGGACAGGGTGGTGGACTGAAGCTTTCTTT CASSLRTGWWTEAFF TRBJ1-1 few TRBV28 TRBD1
TGCGCCAGCAGCCAAGATACAGCTGGAAACACCATATATTTT CASSQDTAGNTIYF TRBJ1-3 few TRBV4-3 NA
TGTGCCAGCAGCAGGGGTTTGGACTATGGCTACACCTTC CASSRGLDYGYTF TRBJ1-2 few TRBV25-1 NA